The 11 T cell receptor beta chains below were found in one sample sequenced in a study of blood T cell repertoires in COVID-19. Using immunoSEQ multiplex PCR, the repertoire was profiled, and TCRdb retains in-frame clones only, with some absent. Of around 40,000 clones in the sample, 60% to 80% were seen once. The sample taken for sequencing was peripheral blood. The receptors derive from a woman over 75 with acute or convalescent COVID-19.

The chain has TRBV3-1 (or the pseudogene TRBV3-2) and TRBJ1-2; D remains ambiguous. Germline lookup yields CDR1 LGHDT and CDR2 YNNKEL (reference sequence). The CDR3 covers 13 residues. Between the trimmed V and J ends, which lost 1 base and 5 bases, there was a span of 8 bases. The CDR3 DNA reads as TGTGCCAGCAGCCAAGGGACGGGGTATGGCTACACCTTC. It codes for CASSQGTGYGYTF.

The chain uses TRBV5-1 and TRBJ1-6; TRBD1 aligns across 8 bases. CDR3 size: 14 residues. V shed 4 bases and J 8 bases; nucleotides not matched to a gene: 5. Germline V CDR1 and CDR2: SGHRS, YFSETQ. The chain's CDR3 is CASSPDREDSPLHF. DNA of the CDR3: TGCGCCAGCAGCCCGGACAGGGAGGATTCACCCCTCCACTTT.

CDR3 loop: CASSLSSGLAGSYEQYF. CDR3 nucleotide sequence: TGTGCCAGCAGCCTCTCTTCCGGACTAGCGGGATCCTACGAGCAGTACTTC. The rearrangement uses TRBV5-4 and TRBJ2-7; TRBD2 matches at 12 bases. The germline CDR1 and CDR2 sequences are SGHNT and YYREEE (reference sequence). The CDR3 spans 17 residues. The trim removed 4 bases at V and 1 base at J, leaving 9 bases unmatched.

The chain combines TRBV2 with TRBJ1-5, with D possibly matching TRBD1 (6 bases). CDR1 and CDR2 from the germline V gene are SNHLY and FYNNEI. Trimming cost V 6 bases and J 1 base, with 10 bases left between them. This CDR3 has 14 residues. Written as DNA, the CDR3 is TGTGCCAGCAGCGGGACATCCAGCAATCAGCCCCAGCATTTT. Its translation is CASSGTSSNQPQHF.

V usage is TRBV19 and J usage is TRBJ2-1, with 12 bases that match TRBD2. From germline, CDR1 is LNHDA and CDR2 SQIVND (reference sequence). Trimming at V came to 7 bases and at J to 8 bases, leaving 12 bases not matched to a gene. The CDR3 is 16 amino acids. CDR3 DNA sequence: TGTGCCAGTATTCAGAGACTAGCGGGAGATAGCTATGAGCAGTTCTTC. It translates to CASIQRLAGDSYEQFF.

This rearrangement joins TRBV19 to TRBJ2-1, with TRBD2 identical over 11 bases. In germline, CDR1 is LNHDA, CDR2 SQIVND (reference sequence). CDR3 length: 15 residues. V trimming: 6 bases; J trimming: 7 bases; junction bases outside the gene matches: 8. The CDR3 region has the DNA TGTGCCAGTAGGACACTAGCGGGAGTGAGTAATGAGCAGTTCTTC. Protein product: CASRTLAGVSNEQFF.

This chain joins TRBV30 and TRBJ2-1, with 8 nucleotides matching TRBD2. Germline V gene sequence: CDR1 GTSNPN, CDR2 SVGIG (reference sequence). After removal of 3 bases from V and 4 bases from J, the junction contained 8 bases not matched to a gene. The CDR3 has 15 residues. CDR3 protein: CAWSGGRGRYNEQFF. CDR3 coding DNA: TGTGCCTGGAGCGGAGGACGCGGGAGGTACAATGAGCAGTTCTTC.

The chain's CDR3 is CASSFQGTGNTEAFF. In DNA form, the CDR3 reads TGTGCCAGCAGCTTTCAAGGGACAGGGAACACTGAAGCTTTCTTT. The V gene is TRBV7-9, the J gene TRBJ1-1, with TRBD1 identical over 8 bases. CDR3 length: 15 amino acids. V trimming: 3 bases; J trimming: 1 base; junction bases outside the gene matches: 4. Germline assignment: CDR1 SEHNR and CDR2 FQNEAQ (reference sequence).

The V gene is TRBV5-4, the J gene TRBJ2-1, with 10 positions matching TRBD2. The germline V gene encodes CDR1 SGHNT and CDR2 YYREEE (reference sequence). With 4 bases clipped from V and 10 bases from J, the junction kept 20 bases outside the gene matches. There are 18 residues in the CDR3. The CDR3 DNA is TGTGCCAGCAGCCGGAGGGCTAGCGGGAGTCTTTTATTTGTGGAGCAGTTCTTC. It is translated as CASSRRASGSLLFVEQFF.

The genes are TRBV11-2 and TRBJ1-1, with D possibly being TRBD1 (5 bases). This CDR3 comprises 14 residues. Germline loops: CDR1 SGHAT, CDR2 FQNNGV. Trimming pared 6 bases from V and 4 bases from J, leaving 15 bases between. CDR3 protein: CASSWDSRATEAFF. In DNA, the CDR3 is TGTGCCAGCAGTTGGGACTCCCGGGCCACTGAAGCTTTCTTT. The variable domain in full, with the rest retrieved from reference TRBV11-2 and TRBJ1-1, is EAGVAQSPRYKIIEKRQSVAFWCNPISGHATLYWYQQILGQGPKLLIQFQNNGVVDDSQLPKDRFSAERLKGVDSTLKIQPAKLEDSAVYLCASSWDSRATEAFFGQGTRLTVV.

The table lists this clone with a few counts. V and J are TRBV20-1 and TRBJ1-2, with 7 bases matching TRBD1. Germline trimming cut 3 bases from V and 9 bases from J; bases unmatched to any gene: 7. Germline V gene lookup returns CDR1 DFQATT and CDR2 SNEGSKA (reference sequence). CDR3 length: 12 amino acids. The DNA of the CDR3 is TGCAGTGCTAGTGGACAGGTGGGGAGCTACACCTTC. Translating gives CSASGQVGSYTF.